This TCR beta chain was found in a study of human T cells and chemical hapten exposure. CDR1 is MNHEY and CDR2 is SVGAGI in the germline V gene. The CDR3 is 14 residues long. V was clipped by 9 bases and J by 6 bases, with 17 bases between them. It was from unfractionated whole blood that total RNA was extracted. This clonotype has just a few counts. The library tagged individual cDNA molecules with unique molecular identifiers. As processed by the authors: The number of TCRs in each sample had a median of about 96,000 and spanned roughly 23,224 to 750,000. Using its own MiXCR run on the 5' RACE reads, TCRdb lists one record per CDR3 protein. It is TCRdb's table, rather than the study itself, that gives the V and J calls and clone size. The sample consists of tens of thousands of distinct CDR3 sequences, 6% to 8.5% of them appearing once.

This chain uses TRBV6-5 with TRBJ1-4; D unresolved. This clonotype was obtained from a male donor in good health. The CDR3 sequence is CASRGRLADEKLFF. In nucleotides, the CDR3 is TGTGCCAGTCGCGGGCGCTTAGCGGATGAAAAACTGTTTTTT.